This TCR beta chain is drawn from a study of T cell changes during pregnancy in multiple sclerosis. Repertoires were generated with immunoSEQ multiplex PCR, while TCRdb's copy carries only in-frame clones and drops some. The sample has 50,000 to 55,000 clones, nearly 95% seen once. Trimming removed 4 bases from V and 4 bases from J; junction bases left unmatched: 4. The germline CDR1 and CDR2 sequences are MGHRA and YSYEKL. This CDR3 has 14 residues. This clonotype was sampled from a female donor with multiple sclerosis, enrolled in a pregnancy study. Sequencing used CD4+ T cells from peripheral blood mononuclear cells, obtained in the third trimester of pregnancy. This chain connects TRBV4-1 to TRBJ2-1; 7 nucleotides line up with TRBD1. The CDR3 DNA sequence: TGCGCCAGCAGCCCAAACAGGGGATACAATGAGCAGTTCTTC. Its translation is CASSPNRGYNEQFF.